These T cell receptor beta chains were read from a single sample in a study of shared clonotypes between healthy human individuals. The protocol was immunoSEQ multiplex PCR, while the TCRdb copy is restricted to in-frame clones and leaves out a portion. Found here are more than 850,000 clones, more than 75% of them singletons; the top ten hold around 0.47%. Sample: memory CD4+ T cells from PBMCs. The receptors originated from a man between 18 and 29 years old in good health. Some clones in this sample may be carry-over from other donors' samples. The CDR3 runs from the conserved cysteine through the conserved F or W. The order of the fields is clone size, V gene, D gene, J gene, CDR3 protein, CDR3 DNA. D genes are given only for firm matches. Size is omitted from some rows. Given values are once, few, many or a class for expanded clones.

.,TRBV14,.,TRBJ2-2,CASSQERTGELFF,TGTGCCAGCAGCCAAGAGAGAACCGGGGAGCTGTTTTTT
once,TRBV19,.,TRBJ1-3,CASGETGFSGNTIYF,TGTGCCAGTGGAGAGACAGGTTTCTCTGGAAACACCATATATTTT
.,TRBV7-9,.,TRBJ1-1,CASSLGGQSEAFF,TGTGCCAGCAGCTTAGGAGGGCAGTCAGAAGCTTTCTTT
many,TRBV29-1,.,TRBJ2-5,CSVGHRSGPRRETQYF,TGCAGCGTAGGTCATCGGAGCGGACCCCGGCGGGAGACCCAGTACTTC
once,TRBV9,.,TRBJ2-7,CASSSFGTTPTYEQYF,TGTGCCAGCAGCAGTTTCGGGACAACGCCCACCTACGAGCAGTACTTC
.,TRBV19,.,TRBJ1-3,CASQPMGLPGNTIYF,TGTGCCAGTCAACCGATGGGTTTGCCTGGAAACACCATATATTTT
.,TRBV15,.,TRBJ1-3,CATSYSSGNTIYF,TGTGCCACCAGCTATAGCTCTGGAAACACCATATATTTT
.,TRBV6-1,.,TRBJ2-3,CASSGEGWGTQYF,TGTGCCAGCAGTGGAGAGGGGTGGGGTACGCAGTATTTT
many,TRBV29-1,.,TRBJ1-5,CSVADGYNQPQHF,TGCAGCGTAGCGGACGGATACAATCAGCCCCAGCATTTT
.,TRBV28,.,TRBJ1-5,CASSLGQGHQPQHF,TGTGCCAGCAGTCTAGGGCAGGGCCATCAGCCCCAGCATTTT
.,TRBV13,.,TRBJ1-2,CASSLGSYGYTF,TGTGCCAGCAGCTTGGGGTCCTATGGCTACACCTTC
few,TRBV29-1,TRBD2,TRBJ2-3,CSVLGRFAGSDTQYF,TGCAGCGTTCTCGGGAGGTTCGCAGGGTCAGATACGCAGTATTTT
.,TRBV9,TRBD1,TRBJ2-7,CASSVSRTGGLYEQYF,TGTGCCAGCAGCGTTTCCCGAACAGGGGGCCTCTACGAGCAGTACTTC
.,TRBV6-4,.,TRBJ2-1,CASSDSGVSSYNEQFF,TGTGCCAGCAGTGACTCGGGGGTTAGCTCCTACAATGAGCAGTTCTTC
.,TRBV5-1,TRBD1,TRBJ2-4,CASSSGTGLDIQYF,TGCGCCAGCAGCTCGGGGACAGGGTTGGACATTCAGTACTTC
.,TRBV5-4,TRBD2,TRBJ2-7,CASSVPGLAGGTEQYF,TGTGCCAGCAGCGTGCCGGGACTAGCGGGAGGTACCGAGCAGTACTTC
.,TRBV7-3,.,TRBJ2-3,CASSRNPQGSGTDTQYF,TGTGCCAGCAGCCGGAATCCTCAGGGTTCTGGCACAGATACGCAGTATTTT
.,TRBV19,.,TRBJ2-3,CASSIQITDTQYF,TGTGCCAGTAGTATCCAGATCACAGATACGCAGTATTTT
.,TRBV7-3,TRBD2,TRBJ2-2,CASSFHGRTGELFF,TGTGCCAGCAGCTTCCACGGGAGGACCGGGGAGCTGTTTTTT
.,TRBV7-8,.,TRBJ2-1,CASSHREIAQQFF,TGTGCCAGCAGCCACCGAGAAATAGCCCAGCAGTTCTTC
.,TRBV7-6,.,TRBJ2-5,CASSLGGSGETQYF,TGTGCCAGCAGCCTAGGGGGATCGGGTGAGACCCAGTACTTC
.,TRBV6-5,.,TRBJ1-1,CASTPRTPNEAFF,TGTGCCAGCACTCCGCGGACACCGAATGAAGCTTTCTTT
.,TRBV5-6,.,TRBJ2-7,CASSKGRHYEQYF,TGTGCCAGCAGTAAGGGACGTCACTACGAGCAGTACTTC
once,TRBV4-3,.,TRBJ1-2,CASSQVEGNSRLYGYTF,TGCGCCAGCAGCCAAGTTGAGGGTAACTCTAGGTTGTATGGCTACACCTTC
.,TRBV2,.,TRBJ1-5,CASSRRHPGDQPQHF,TGTGCCAGCAGTAGACGACACCCGGGTGATCAGCCCCAGCATTTT
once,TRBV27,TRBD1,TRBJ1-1,CASRRQGGRGTEAFF,TGTGCCAGCAGACGACAGGGAGGACGAGGCACTGAAGCTTTCTTT